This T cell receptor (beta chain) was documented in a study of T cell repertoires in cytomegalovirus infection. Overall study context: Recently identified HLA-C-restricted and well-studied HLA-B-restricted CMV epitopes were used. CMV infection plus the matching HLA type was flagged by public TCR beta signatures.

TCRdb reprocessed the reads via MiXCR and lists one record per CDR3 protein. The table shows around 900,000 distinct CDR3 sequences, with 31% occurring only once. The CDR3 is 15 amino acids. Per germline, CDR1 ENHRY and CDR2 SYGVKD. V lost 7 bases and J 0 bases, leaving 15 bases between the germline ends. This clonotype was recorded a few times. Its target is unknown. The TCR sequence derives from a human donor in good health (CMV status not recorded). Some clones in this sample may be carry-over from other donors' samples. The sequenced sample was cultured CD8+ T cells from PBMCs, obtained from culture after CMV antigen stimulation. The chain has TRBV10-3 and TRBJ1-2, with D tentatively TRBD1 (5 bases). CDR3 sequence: CAITGLLSSNYGYTF. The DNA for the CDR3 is TGTGCCATCACAGGGCTCCTGTCTTCTAACTATGGCTACACCTTC.